What follows is one TCR beta chain and its context. This record comes from a study of Ad26.COV2.S vaccination and SARS-CoV-2 variants. This CDR3 comprises 13 residues. Looked up from germline, CDR1 is LGHDT and CDR2 is YNNKEL (reference sequence). The trim removed 4 bases at V and 5 bases at J, leaving 2 bases unmatched. The repertoire was sequenced with immunoSEQ multiplex PCR; TCRdb's copy has only in-frame clones and lacks some. The sample shows 300,000 to 400,000 clones, around nine tenths of them seen only once. The sample's treatment: around 19 received Ad26.COV2.S at low or high dose, single or two shots; about 5 received placebo; per-sample allocation not given. Sampling was performed 63 days after the first vaccine or placebo injection.

This sequence was found in a person between 18 and 65 years old who received the Ad26.COV2.S COVID-19 vaccine or a placebo. V usage is TRBV3-1 (or the pseudogene TRBV3-2) and J usage is TRBJ1-3; TRBD1 aligns across 7 bases. This sample comprised peripheral blood, obtained in a trial of Ad26.COV2.S vaccine versus placebo. The DNA of the CDR3 is TGTGCCAGCAGCCCGGGACAGAGAAACACCATATATTTT. Its protein product is CASSPGQRNTIYF.